These 30 T cell receptor beta chains came from one sample sequenced in a study of CD8+CD57+ T cells in acquired aplastic anemia. The study profiled TCR beta VDJ and CDR3 using genomic DNA as template. TCRdb recomputed calls from the reads with MiXCR, one row per CDR3 protein. This sample has about 68,000 distinct CDR3 sequences, with approximately 50% found just once. Sequencing was performed on sorted CD4+, CD8+, or CD8+CD57+ T cells (not recorded which) from PBMCs. These receptor sequences come from a human donor in good health, serving as a control.

The V gene is TRBV15, the J gene TRBJ2-7; 9 nucleotides line up with TRBD2. The V gene end was trimmed by 9 bases and the J gene end by 0 bases; junction bases not matched to a gene: 6. The CDR3 runs 14 residues. Germline CDR1 is LNHNV and CDR2 is YYDKDF (reference sequence). CDR3 sequence reads: CATRAGGSSYEQYF. CDR3 coding DNA: TGTGCCACGCGAGCGGGGGGCTCCTCCTACGAGCAGTACTTC.

The V call is TRBV19, the J call TRBJ2-7, with a possible D match to TRBD2 (7 bases). The germline V and J ends were trimmed by 5 bases and 1 base, with 15 bases remaining between them. The germline gives CDR1 LNHDA, CDR2 SQIVND (reference sequence). The CDR3 consists of 15 residues. CDR3 in amino acids: CASSLRGGGSYEQYF. Written as DNA, the CDR3 is TGTGCCAGTAGTCTTCGAGGGGGAGGGTCCTACGAGCAGTACTTC.

The chain uses TRBV25-1 and TRBJ2-7; D may be TRBD1 (7 bases). Germline V gives CDR1 MGHDK, CDR2 SYGVNS. This CDR3 is built from 14 residues. Trimming shortened V by 10 bases and J by 1 base, and 17 bases separated the two germline ends. The CDR3 region has the DNA TGTGCCACCAGCAGGGGGGACGGTTCCTACGAGCAGTACTTC. Its translation is CATSRGDGSYEQYF.

This chain joins TRBV7-9 and TRBJ1-6, with a tentative D call TRBD1 (5 bases). Per germline, CDR1 SEHNR and CDR2 FQNEAQ (reference sequence). This CDR3 region has 15 residues. Trimming shortened V by 11 bases and J by 7 bases, and 21 bases separated the two germline ends. In nucleotides, the CDR3 is TGTGCCTCCAGCTTAGGGGCGTTTGAGAATTCACCCCTCCACTTT. The encoded protein is CASSLGAFENSPLHF.

V gene TRBV2 combines with J gene TRBJ2-3, with D perhaps matching TRBD1 (5 bases). The CDR3 length is 14 residues. Germline V gene data show CDR1 as SNHLY and CDR2 as FYNNEI. V was trimmed by 5 bases and J by 2 bases, leaving 11 bases between them. DNA for the CDR3: TGTGCCAGCAGTATGACAGTGCACACAGATACGCAGTATTTT. It translates to CASSMTVHTDTQYF. Using reference TRBV2 and TRBJ2-3 for the parts outside the CDR3, the full variable domain is EPEVTQTPSHQVTQMGQEVILRCVPISNHLYFYWYRQILGQKVEFLVSFYNNEISEKSEIFDDQFSVERPDGSNFTLKIRSTKLEDSAMYFCASSMTVHTDTQYFGPGTRLTVL.

This clonotype came up a few times. A much larger clone lies a single base off, so this may be a read error. The chain uses TRBV28 and TRBJ2-7, with 7 bases matching TRBD2. The CDR3 covers 14 residues. Per germline, CDR1 MDHEN and CDR2 SYDVKM. The CDR3 here is CAGSYVLAEYEQYF. The CDR3 DNA follows: TGTGCCGGCAGTTATGTTCTAGCGGAGTACGAGCAGTACTTC.

V is TRBV2 and J is TRBJ2-3; D might be TRBD1 or TRBD2, each matching 6 bases. Germline-derived CDR1 and CDR2 are SNHLY and FYNNEI. V lost 6 bases, J lost 5 bases, and 18 bases lay in between. This CDR3 region has 15 residues. In DNA form, the CDR3 reads TGTGCCAGCAGGTGGGGGGCGCCTACCGGAGATACGCAGTATTTT. This gives the protein CASRWGAPTGDTQYF.

This clonotype has ten or more counts. The chain joins TRBV6-2 or TRBV6-3 to TRBJ2-3; TRBD1 aligns across 9 bases. V gave up 6 bases and J gave up 5 bases; unmatched junction bases: 6. Looked up from germline, CDR1 is MNHEY and CDR2 is SVGEGT. This CDR3 is built from 14 residues. DNA for the CDR3: TGTGCCAGCAGCGGAGGGACAGGGAGAGATACGCAGTATTTT. It encodes CASSGGTGRDTQYF.

The J gene is TRBJ1-1, the V gene TRBV7-9; no clear D. The V end lost 1 base, the J end lost 1 base, and 7 bases lay between the germline ends. The CDR3 length is 14 residues. The germline gives CDR1 SEHNR, CDR2 FQNEAQ (reference sequence). This CDR3 reads CASSLVAGNTEAFF. The CDR3 nucleotides are TGTGCCAGCAGCTTAGTTGCGGGGAACACTGAAGCTTTCTTT.

The chain has TRBV2 and TRBJ2-5, with D possibly TRBD1 on 5 matching bases. This CDR3 region has 13 residues. The V gene lost 6 bases and the J gene lost 4 bases, with 12 bases spanning the gap. From germline, CDR1 is SNHLY and CDR2 FYNNEI. CDR3 sequence reads: CASRTWTRETQYF. For the CDR3, the DNA is TGTGCCAGCAGAACCTGGACAAGAGAGACCCAGTACTTC.

This clonotype appeared once. The genes are TRBV11-1 and TRBJ2-6; no reliable D call. The CDR3 totals 18 residues. V was cut by 5 bases and J by 0 bases, with 17 bases left in between. CDR1 is SGHAT and CDR2 is FQDESV in the germline V gene (reference sequence). CDR3 coding DNA: TGTGCCAGCAGCGTAGTAGCTCCTCCAGTCTCTGGGGCCAACGTCCTGACTTTC. Translated, it gives CASSVVAPPVSGANVLTF.

By share, this clonotype counts as medium-sized. The CDR3: CAISVETYGYTF. Here the CDR3 DNA reads TGTGCCATCAGTGTGGAAACCTATGGCTACACCTTC. This chain links TRBV10-3 with TRBJ1-2, with D hard to call. The CDR3 loop spans 12 amino acids. The germline CDR1 and CDR2 sequences are ENHRY and SYGVKD. The V end was cut by 4 bases, the J end by 4 bases, with 7 bases between.

Many counts were recorded for this clonotype. The rearrangement links TRBV7-9 to TRBJ1-1, with D uncertain. V lost 3 bases to trimming and J lost 0 bases, with 8 bases between them. This CDR3 region has 14 residues. Germline-derived CDR1 and CDR2 are SEHNR and FQNEAQ (reference sequence). The CDR3 region is CASSFGNMNTEAFF. In DNA form, the CDR3 reads TGTGCCAGCAGCTTCGGGAACATGAACACTGAAGCTTTCTTT.

This clonotype was recorded many times. The rearrangement joins TRBV5-8 to TRBJ1-2; D uncertain. Germline CDR1 and CDR2: SGHTS and YDEGEE. V was shortened by 0 bases and J by 0 bases, with 6 bases between the two germline ends. The length of the CDR3 is 14 residues. CDR3 nucleotide sequence: TGTGCCAGCAGCTTGGGTGGTTCTAACTATGGCTACACCTTC. It encodes CASSLGGSNYGYTF.

About this clonotype: Being one base from a much bigger clone, this may be a read error. Here the CDR3 omits its conserved ending phenylalanine or tryptophan, so a read error is the likely source. The CDR3 nucleotides read TGCGCCAGCAGCTTGGTTATGGGGCGGGAGACCCAGTACCTC. As protein: CASSLVMGRETQYL. The chain is built from TRBV5-1 and TRBJ2-5, with D tentatively TRBD1 (5 bases). V lost 0 bases and J 5 bases, leaving 11 bases between the germline ends. The CDR3 totals 14 residues. The germline V gene has CDR1 SGHRS and CDR2 YFSETQ.

The V gene is TRBV24-1, the J gene TRBJ2-3; D remains ambiguous. The V gene's germline CDR1 is KGHDR and CDR2 SFDVKD. The CDR3 is 14 amino acids. The V end lost 2 bases, the J end lost 2 bases, and 7 bases lay between the germline ends. As DNA, the CDR3 is TGTGCCACCAGTGATTGGAGAGACACAGATACGCAGTATTTT. This gives the protein CATSDWRDTDTQYF.

The chain carries TRBV4-3 and TRBJ2-7; 7 nucleotides align to TRBD1. The CDR3 runs to 16 residues. Germline V gives CDR1 LGHNA, CDR2 YSLEER. J gave up 1 base and V 3 bases, and 9 bases lay outside the gene matches. Written as DNA, the CDR3 is TGCGCCAGCAGCCATGAGGACAGGCCGGGATCCTACGAGCAGTACTTC. It translates to CASSHEDRPGSYEQYF.

The chain links TRBV19 to TRBJ2-5; 9 bases agree with TRBD1. CDR1 and CDR2 (germline): LNHDA, SQIVND (reference sequence). The CDR3 covers 16 residues. Trimming took 4 bases from V and 2 from J; bases not matched to a gene: 8. CDR3 bases: TGTGCCAGTAGTACCAGGTTTGGACAGGGGCAAGAGACCCAGTACTTC. Encoded protein: CASSTRFGQGQETQYF.

In this sample, this clonotype turned up many times. A much larger clonotype is one base distant, so this may be a read error. The rearrangement joins TRBV10-1 to TRBJ2-4, with 7 positions matching TRBD1. Looked up from germline, CDR1 is WNHNN and CDR2 is SYGVQD (reference sequence). V lost 6 bases and J lost 0; bases outside the gene matches: 14. CDR3 length: 18 amino acids. CDR3 nucleotide sequence: TGCGCCAGCAGACCACCGGGACAGTGCTCTCTAGCCAAAAACATTCAGTACTTC. Translating gives CASRPPGQCSLAKNIQYF.

The sample holds one count of this clonotype. At one of its ends the junction is not consistent with the germline gene, which may arise from a read error. The rearrangement joins TRBV7-8 to TRBJ1-1; D perhaps matches TRBD1 (5 bases). The germline CDR1 and CDR2 sequences are SGHVS and FQNEAQ. CDR3 length equals 14 residues. The CDR3 bases are TGTGCCAGCAGTTCGCGCAGGGAGAACGCTGAAGCTTTCTTT. This codes for CASSSRRENAEAFF. The entire variable domain, with the rest obtained from reference TRBV7-8 and TRBJ1-1, is as follows: GAGVSQSPRYKVAKRGQDVALRCDPISGHVSLFWYQQALGQGPEFLTYFQNEAQLDKSGLPSDRFFAERPEGSVSTLKIQRTQQEDSAVYLCASSSRRENAEAFFGQGTRLTVV.

This clonotype was counted at least ten times. This chain links TRBV5-1 with TRBJ2-7; 8 nucleotides match TRBD2. The CDR3 spans 14 residues. Trimming took 2 bases from V and 5 from J; bases not matched to a gene: 6. Germline CDR1 and CDR2: SGHRS and YFSETQ. CDR3 region: CASSLGGGSHEQYF. CDR3 sequence (DNA): TGCGCCAGCAGCTTAGGCGGGGGGTCTCACGAGCAGTACTTC.

Concerning this clonotype itself: The junction shows a germline mismatch at one end, possibly a read error. The rearrangement links TRBV24-1 to TRBJ2-1, with 7 bases identical to TRBD1. Per the germline V gene, CDR1 is KGHDR and CDR2 is SFDVKD. This CDR3 spans 17 amino acids. The CDR3 sequence: CAISESGQADTYNEQFF. DNA for the CDR3: TGTGCCATCAGTGAGTCTGGACAGGCCGACACCTACAATGAGCAGTTCTTC.

This clonotype has a count of ten or more. This chain connects TRBV4-1 to TRBJ2-7; 8 nucleotides line up with TRBD1. V lost 0 bases and J lost 6; bases outside the gene matches: 7. The V gene's germline CDR1 is MGHRA and CDR2 YSYEKL. This CDR3 spans 15 amino acids. The CDR3 reads CASSQDWDRMSEQYF. CDR3 DNA: TGCGCCAGCAGCCAAGATTGGGACAGGATGTCCGAGCAGTACTTC.

Many counts were recorded for this clonotype. The CDR3 loop is CASKGRPGIMNTEAFF. The CDR3 DNA reads as TGTGCCAGCAAAGGCCGGCCCGGTATCATGAACACTGAAGCTTTCTTT. The J gene is TRBJ1-1, the V gene TRBV2, with unresolved D. Germline loops: CDR1 SNHLY, CDR2 FYNNEI. The CDR3 length is 16 residues. Trimming cost V 7 bases and J 0 bases, with 18 bases left between them.

The chain recombines TRBV2 with TRBJ2-1, with D hard to call. The CDR3 is 11 residues long. Per germline, CDR1 SNHLY and CDR2 FYNNEI. The V and J ends lost 7 bases and 7 bases respectively, with 8 bases between them. The CDR3 loop is CASKIVNEQFF. The CDR3 region has the DNA TGTGCCAGCAAGATCGTGAATGAGCAGTTCTTC.

The genes are TRBV15 and TRBJ2-1; 7 nucleotides line up with TRBD2. Germline CDR1 and CDR2: LNHNV and YYDKDF (reference sequence). The CDR3 spans 14 residues. The V segment lost 3 bases and the J segment 1 base; nucleotides outside the gene matches: 0. CDR3 protein: CATSRGGSYNEQFF. CDR3 DNA sequence: TGTGCCACCAGCAGGGGGGGGTCCTACAATGAGCAGTTCTTC.

This clonotype was observed a handful of times. The chain recombines TRBV29-1 with TRBJ2-1; 11 bases map to TRBD2. Germline trimming cut 6 bases from V and 13 bases from J; bases unmatched to any gene: 11. The CDR3 spans 13 residues. Germline-derived CDR1 and CDR2 are SQVTM and ANQGSEA. CDR3 in amino acids: CSVPEISGGGQFF. The CDR3, as DNA: TGCAGCGTGCCAGAAATTAGCGGGGGGGGTCAGTTCTTC.

This clonotype showed up many times. The rearrangement joins TRBV6-5 to TRBJ1-2; D might be TRBD1 (5 bases). The CDR3 runs to 15 residues. Germline lookup yields CDR1 MNHEY and CDR2 SVGAGI. The V gene lost 1 base and the J gene lost 8 bases, with 17 bases spanning the gap. CDR3 nucleotide sequence: TGTGCCAGCAGTTACTTACCGGGGGACCGAGAGGGCTACACCTTC. Its translation: CASSYLPGDREGYTF.

The rearrangement links TRBV7-2 to TRBJ2-3; D is ambiguous. Germline V gene data show CDR1 as SGHTA and CDR2 as FQGNSA. V dropped 10 bases and J dropped 1 base, with 12 bases sitting between them. The CDR3 sequence is 13 residues long. CDR3 nucleotide sequence: TGTGCCACAGGACGCTGGGGCACAGATACGCAGTATTTT. Its translation: CATGRWGTDTQYF.

This clonotype was seen at least ten times. V is TRBV12-3 or TRBV12-4 and J is TRBJ1-1; D is unresolved. This CDR3 is 12 amino acids long. Trimming removed 6 bases at V and 6 bases at J, with 11 bases between. CDR3 nucleotide sequence: TGTGCCAGCAGCCGGGGTGGCGCTGAAGCTTTCTTT. Amino acids: CASSRGGAEAFF.